This is a list of T cell receptor beta chains from one sample in a study of CD8+CD57+ T cells in acquired aplastic anemia. TCRdb processed the reads anew with MiXCR; each CDR3 protein has one entry. Of a few hundred thousand distinct CDR3 sequences in the sample, 55% to 75% were seen once. Sequencing was done on a sample of sorted CD4+, CD8+, or CD8+CD57+ T cells (not recorded which) from PBMCs. Receptors were obtained from a human donor in good health, serving as a control. Each CDR3 is given with its conserved first and last residue. The D gene is left open where the match is weak. Clone size is given for some rows only: seen once, a few or many times, or a class if the clone is expanded.

TRBV10-1,TRBJ1-5,-,-,CASIAELRQPQHF,TGCGCCAGCATAGCTGAGTTGAGGCAGCCCCAGCATTTT
TRBV20-1,TRBJ1-1,-,-,CSASSPGQGAFF,TGCAGTGCCAGCAGCCCAGGACAAGGAGCTTTCTTT
TRBV2,TRBJ2-3,-,-,CASNEDGPATDTQYF,TGTGCCAGCAACGAGGACGGACCAGCCACAGACACGCAGTATTTT
TRBV5-1,TRBJ1-4,many,TRBD1,CASSLGQGYEKLFF,TGCGCCAGCAGCTTGGGACAGGGGTATGAAAAACTGTTTTTT
TRBV6-5,TRBJ2-7,-,-,CASSYVRGGYYEQYF,TGTGCCAGCAGTTACGTACGGGGAGGATACTACGAGCAGTACTTC
TRBV2,TRBJ1-2,-,-,CASMSEASFGYTF,TGTGCCAGCATGTCGGAGGCATCTTTTGGCTACACCTTC
TRBV9,TRBJ1-6,-,-,CASSSPGANEKLYF,TGTGCCAGCAGCTCCCCGGGGGCCAATGAAAAACTGTACTTT
TRBV19,TRBJ1-3,-,-,CASSIPGGGYF,TGTGCCAGTAGTATACCCGGAGGGGGGTATTTT
TRBV7-7,TRBJ2-7,-,-,CASGFTGRGEQYF,TGTGCCAGCGGCTTCACAGGTCGTGGCGAGCAGTACTTC
TRBV25-1,TRBJ1-4,few,-,CASSDPAGISVGKLFF,TGTGCCAGCAGTGACCCCGCAGGGATATCGGTAGGAAAACTGTTTTTT
TRBV2,TRBJ1-2,few,-,CASSGALTSTGYTF,TGTGCCAGCAGTGGGGCGCTAACCTCTACGGGCTACACCTTC
TRBV12-3/TRBV12-4,TRBJ2-7,once,TRBD1,CTSSSGQARREQYF,TGTACCAGCAGCTCGGGACAGGCCCGCAGAGAGCAGTACTTC
TRBV9,TRBJ2-2,-,-,CASSPTEGVGTDMFF,TGTGCCAGCAGCCCCACGGAGGGGGTAGGCACAGATATGTTTTTT
TRBV5-4,TRBJ1-6,-,-,CASSLNKGGPNSPLHF,TGTGCCAGCAGCTTGAACAAGGGCGGTCCGAATTCACCCCTCCACTTT
TRBV7-2,TRBJ1-2,many,TRBD1,CASSLLWDRGFSSDGYTF,TGTGCCAGCAGCTTATTATGGGACAGGGGGTTTAGTAGTGATGGCTACACCTTC
TRBV19,TRBJ1-2,-,TRBD1,CASSIEQGRWGYTF,TGTGCCAGTAGTATCGAACAGGGGAGGTGGGGCTACACCTTC
TRBV2,TRBJ2-7,many,TRBD1,CASIFRTGYYEQYF,TGTGCCAGCATCTTCCGGACAGGGTATTATGAGCAGTACTTC
TRBV7-2,TRBJ2-1,-,-,CASSLGRGSGEQFF,TGTGCCAGCAGCTTAGGAAGGGGGTCCGGCGAGCAGTTCTTC
TRBV20-1,TRBJ1-1,many,-,CSAIQTIITEAFF,TGCAGTGCCATACAGACCATAATCACTGAAGCTTTCTTT
TRBV7-9,TRBJ2-7,-,TRBD2,CASNQPMGGNEQYF,TGTGCCAGCAACCAACCGATGGGGGGGAACGAGCAGTACTTC
TRBV5-1,TRBJ2-3,-,TRBD1,CASLGRQGGTDTQYF,TGCGCCAGCTTGGGGAGACAGGGTGGCACAGATACGCAGTATTTT
TRBV2,TRBJ2-3,-,TRBD2,CASREQGLAADTQYF,TGTGCCAGCAGGGAACAGGGACTAGCGGCAGATACGCAGTATTTT
TRBV12-3/TRBV12-4,TRBJ2-1,many,-,CASSKRGYNKQFF,TGTGCCAGCAGTAAACGGGGGTACAATAAGCAGTTCTTC
TRBV19,TRBJ1-6,many,TRBD1,CASSLDRGGDSPLHF,TGTGCCAGTAGTCTTGACAGGGGAGGTGATTCACCCCTCCACTTT
TRBV27,TRBJ1-3,-,TRBD1,CASSLGQSSGNTIYF,TGTGCCAGCAGCCTGGGACAGAGCTCTGGAAACACCATATATTTT
TRBV30,TRBJ1-1,many,-,CAWSLVNTEAFF,TGTGCCTGGAGTTTAGTGAACACTGAAGCTTTCTTT
TRBV20-1,TRBJ2-3,-,-,CSARVPTRDTQYF,TGCAGTGCTAGAGTCCCAACTCGGGATACGCAGTATTTT
TRBV10-3,TRBJ1-2,-,-,CAISDLDKNYGYTF,TGTGCCATCAGTGACCTCGACAAGAACTATGGCTACACCTTC
TRBV14,TRBJ1-3,many,-,CASSQTSSGNTIYF,TGTGCCAGCAGCCAGACCAGCTCTGGAAACACCATATATTTT
TRBV7-2,TRBJ2-3,-,-,CASSIAATNKDTTYF,TGTGCCAGCAGCATAGCAGCAACCAACAAAGACACCACCTATTTT
TRBV7-2,TRBJ2-3,-,TRBD2,CASSLVGGSFTNYYF,TGTGCCAGCAGCTTAGTCGGGGGGTCGTTCACTAACTATTATTTT
TRBV5-1,TRBJ2-5,-,TRBD1,CASSPGQGYDF,TGTGCCAGCAGCCCGGGACAGGGTTACGACTTC
TRBV10-3,TRBJ2-2,-,-,CAISGATGELFF,TGTGCCATCAGTGGAGCCACCGGGGAGCTGTTTTTT
TRBV5-1,TRBJ2-7,-,-,CASSLPSGESSYEQYF,TGTGCCAGCAGCCTCCCCAGCGGAGAGTCCTCCTACGAGCAGTACTTC
TRBV20-1,TRBJ2-3,-,TRBD1,CSAMGLQGAKYF,TGCAGTGCTATGGGGTTACAGGGGGCGAAGTATTTT
TRBV5-8,TRBJ1-1,-,-,CASSYGGANTEAFF,TGTGCCAGCAGTTATGGAGGGGCGAACACTGAAGCTTTCTTT
TRBV9,TRBJ2-5,-,TRBD2,CASTVGGAGGPQETQYF,TGTGCCAGCACCGTAGGGGGAGCGGGGGGGCCGCAAGAGACCCAGTACTTC
TRBV19,TRBJ2-7,-,-,CASSPGRRYEQYF,TGTGCCAGTAGTCCCGGGCGGCGCTACGAGCAGTACTTC
TRBV25-1,TRBJ2-3,-,-,CASSRDGEGDTQYF,TGTGCCAGCTCCCGGGACGGAGAAGGAGATACGCAGTATTTT
TRBV7-3,TRBJ2-2,-,-,CASSLPPDPKGELFF,TGTGCCAGCAGCTTACCCCCAGACCCTAAGGGGGAGTTGTTTTTT
TRBV11-2,TRBJ2-1,many,TRBD2,CASSPGLAGGYNEQFF,TGTGCCAGCAGCCCGGGACTAGCGGGGGGGTACAATGAGCAGTTCTTC
TRBV18,TRBJ1-5,few,TRBD1,CASSPFPGTENQPQHF,TGTGCCAGCTCACCTTTCCCCGGGACAGAGAATCAGCCCCAGCATTTT
TRBV20-1,TRBJ1-4,-,-,CSAGDWRETLFF,TGCAGTGCTGGAGACTGGAGGGAGACCCTGTTTTTT
TRBV7-2,TRBJ2-4,many,-,CASSKGGGGSWNIQYF,TGTGCCAGCAGCAAAGGGGGTGGCGGGTCTTGGAACATTCAGTACTTC
TRBV11-2,TRBJ1-5,many,TRBD1,CASSLEGQEHQPQHF,TGTGCCAGCAGCTTAGAAGGACAGGAACATCAGCCCCAGCATTTT
TRBV7-3,TRBJ2-1,-,-,CATSRFLAGKQFF,TGTGCCACCAGCAGATTCCTGGCGGGGAAGCAGTTCTTC
TRBV10-3,TRBJ2-3,-,-,CATRVGTDTQYF,TGTGCCACAAGGGTTGGGACAGATACGCAGTATTTT
TRBV11-3,TRBJ1-2,-,-,CASSLSHTASGGYTF,TGTGCCAGCAGCTTAAGCCACACAGCAAGCGGGGGCTACACCTTC
TRBV20-1,TRBJ1-2,many,-,CSTWEQGLYGYTF,TGCAGTACCTGGGAGCAGGGACTCTATGGCTACACCTTC
TRBV5-4,TRBJ2-3,-,-,CASSLDGSGGLGDTQYF,TGTGCCAGCAGCTTAGATGGCTCAGGGGGGTTAGGAGATACGCAGTATTTT
TRBV2,TRBJ2-3,-,-,CASSTYTDQPPDSGYF,TGTGCCAGCAGTACTTACACGGATCAGCCCCCAGATTCTGGTTATTTT
TRBV7-9,TRBJ2-7,-,-,CASSPPEAYEQYF,TGTGCCAGCAGCCCCCCGGAAGCCTACGAGCAGTACTTC
TRBV7-2,TRBJ1-2,-,-,CASSLKGLGYGYTF,TGTGCCAGCAGCTTAAAGGGACTCGGCTATGGCTACACCTTC
TRBV3-1,TRBJ2-5,many,TRBD2,CASSWGLAGQETQYF,TGTGCCAGCAGCTGGGGACTAGCGGGCCAAGAGACCCAGTACTTC
TRBV9,TRBJ2-6,-,-,CASSVSGALSGEYVLTF,TGTGCCAGCAGCGTGTCCGGCGCTCTCTCCGGGGAGTACGTCCTGACTTTC
TRBV19,TRBJ2-7,-,-,CASSIDQGSLNEQYF,TGTGCCAGTAGTATCGATCAGGGGAGTTTAAACGAGCAGTACTTC
TRBV6-5,TRBJ1-1,many,-,CASSYLNTEAFF,TGTGCCAGCAGTTACTTGAACACTGAAGCTTTCTTT
TRBV15,TRBJ2-1,-,-,CATGREVNEQFF,TGTGCCACCGGCAGAGAGGTGAATGAGCAGTTCTTC
TRBV7-3,TRBJ2-6,-,-,CASSDGQYYGYTLTF,TGTGCCAGCAGCGACGGACAGTACTATGGCTACACCCTCACTTTC
TRBV20-1,TRBJ2-5,-,-,CSAAGYQGTEYF,TGCAGTGCTGCAGGGTATCAAGGCACTGAGTACTTC